This T cell receptor (beta chain) was obtained from a study of blood T cell repertoires in COVID-19. Overall study context: Sites across the United States, Italy and Spain contributed samples from acute and convalescent COVID-19. T cells, B-cell-depleted T cells, or PBMCs provided the cDNA or gDNA that served as material.

Original data processing: It was from reference gene primer amplification that nucleated cell counts were estimated. TCRdb keeps only in-frame clones here, not all; method: immunoSEQ multiplex PCR. V and J calls and clone size follow that table, whereas D and trimming were derived from the DNA. The sample lists about 410,000 clones, around 91% seen once, with roughly 1.5% in the top ten. This clonotype originated in a woman aged 40 to 50 with COVID-19, enrolled during active disease. What was sequenced was peripheral blood.

CDR3 DNA: TGTGCCAGCAGCCAAGATAGGACAGGGCCGCAGTACTTC. Its translation: CASSQDRTGPQYF. The chain combines TRBV3-1 (or the pseudogene TRBV3-2) with TRBJ2-7; 8 nucleotides line up with TRBD1. The germline CDR1 and CDR2 sequences are LGHDT and YNNKEL (reference sequence). V gave up 0 bases and J gave up 9 bases; unmatched junction bases: 4. This CDR3 comprises 13 residues.